These 21 T cell receptor beta chains were sequenced from one sample in a study of technical replicates of blood from several donors. Sequenced by immunoSEQ multiplex PCR; TCRdb stores in-frame clones only, minus some. The sample records 70,000 to 85,000 clones, about 91% being singletons. The specimen sequenced was T cells isolated from PBMCs. The receptors come from a human donor in good health.

This clone showed up just a few times. The chain uses TRBV28 and TRBJ2-7, with no clear D. The CDR3 extends over 14 amino acids. Germline CDR1 and CDR2: MDHEN and SYDVKM. DNA of the CDR3: TGTGCGGTCCTCTCCAGCGAAGTCATGGACGAGCAGTACTTC. As protein: CAVLSSEVMDEQYF.

The chain is built from TRBV10-3 and TRBJ2-7; 10 bases match TRBD2. Germline CDR1 reads ENHRY; CDR2 reads SYGVKD. CDR3 size: 19 residues. Trimming cost V 3 bases and J 5 bases; bases outside gene matches: 19. The CDR3, as DNA: TGTGCCATCAGTGAAGGGGGTCCGGGACTAGCGTTAGTGGTCGACGAGCAGTACTTC. Residues: CAISEGGPGLALVVDEQYF.

This rearrangement joins TRBV30 to TRBJ1-2; unclear D gene. V was shortened by 3 bases and J by 1 base, with 9 bases between the two germline ends. Germline V gene sequence: CDR1 GTSNPN, CDR2 SVGIG (reference sequence). CDR3 length: 13 amino acids. CDR3 sequence (DNA): TGTGCCTGGAGCCATACAGTTAACTATGGCTACACCTTC. This codes for CAWSHTVNYGYTF.

The chain couples TRBV13 to TRBJ2-7; the match to TRBD2 covers 7 bases. The junction had 11 bases not matched to a gene; V was cut back by 8 bases and J by 4 bases. CDR1 is PRHDT, CDR2 FYEKMQ, per germline (reference sequence). The CDR3 extends over 14 amino acids. This chain's CDR3 is CASRSGGFPYEQYF. The CDR3 region has the DNA TGTGCCAGCCGATCCGGGGGGTTTCCTTACGAGCAGTACTTC.

This chain joins TRBV5-6 and TRBJ1-2, with 11 nucleotides matching TRBD1. J was trimmed by 4 bases and V by 4 bases; bases with no gene match: 9. CDR1 SGHDT and CDR2 YYEEEE come from the germline V gene. The length of the CDR3 is 16 residues. CDR3 in DNA: TGTGCCAGCAGCGACGAAGGGACAGGGGGAGTCTATGGCTACACCTTC. Its protein is CASSDEGTGGVYGYTF.

This chain joins TRBV7-6 and TRBJ2-2; TRBD2 agrees at 8 bases. Per germline, CDR1 SGHVS and CDR2 FNYEAQ. Trimming cost V 1 base and J 4 bases; bases outside gene matches: 5. CDR3 length equals 16 residues. DNA of the CDR3: TGTGCCAGCAGCTTAGAACCGGGAGGGCCCACCGGGGAGCTGTTTTTT. Its protein product is CASSLEPGGPTGELFF.

V usage is TRBV2 and J usage is TRBJ2-3; 10 positions match TRBD2. The V gene's germline CDR1 is SNHLY and CDR2 FYNNEI. V dropped 4 bases and J dropped 2; count of bases not matched to a gene: 3. The CDR3 length is 15 residues. The CDR3 loop is CASSGLAGDTDTQYF. The CDR3 DNA sequence: TGTGCCAGCAGTGGTCTAGCGGGAGACACAGATACGCAGTATTTT. Drawing the rest from reference TRBV2 and TRBJ2-3, the complete variable domain is EPEVTQTPSHQVTQMGQEVILRCVPISNHLYFYWYRQILGQKVEFLVSFYNNEISEKSEIFDDQFSVERPDGSNFTLKIRSTKLEDSAMYFCASSGLAGDTDTQYFGPGTRLTVL.

The chain combines TRBV19 with TRBJ2-7; maybe TRBD2 (6 bases). The V gene lost 6 bases and the J gene lost 6 bases, with 18 bases spanning the gap. The CDR3 loop spans 14 amino acids. The germline V gene encodes CDR1 LNHDA and CDR2 SQIVND (reference sequence). The CDR3 DNA reads TGTGCCAGTAGAAGGGAATACTCGGGAGCCGAGCAGTACTTC. This translates into CASRREYSGAEQYF.

V usage is TRBV29-1 and J usage is TRBJ2-3; D perhaps matches TRBD2 (5 bases). Germline V gene sequence: CDR1 SQVTM, CDR2 ANQGSEA. CDR3 size: 16 residues. Trimming left V 3 bases short and J 4 bases short, with 20 bases between. CDR3 DNA sequence: TGCAGCGTTGATATGCGTAGGAGCGGCTCTTCAGATACGCAGTATTTT. It translates to CSVDMRRSGSSDTQYF.

The CDR3 reads CASPSVGVNTGELFF. Written as DNA, the CDR3 is TGTGCCAGCCCTTCAGTCGGGGTCAACACCGGGGAGCTGTTTTTT. The chain uses TRBV18 and TRBJ2-2; weak D call: TRBD2 (5 bases). Germline CDR1 and CDR2: KGHSH and LQKENI. V was pared by 8 bases and J by 2 bases, with 15 bases between. The CDR3 contains 15 residues. The full variable domain, its missing parts supplied by reference TRBV18 and TRBJ2-2, is NAGVMQNPRHLVRRRGQEARLRCSPMKGHSHVYWYRQLPEEGLKFMVYLQKENIIDESGMPKERFSAEFPKEGPSILRIQQVVRGDSAAYFCASPSVGVNTGELFFGEGSRLTVL.

The CDR3 sequence is CASSPQGLAGGKSLYNEQFF. DNA for the CDR3: TGCGCCAGCAGCCCCCAAGGGCTAGCGGGGGGAAAATCCCTCTACAATGAGCAGTTCTTC. This sequence joins TRBV4-1 and TRBJ2-1; TRBD2 agrees at 11 bases. CDR1 and CDR2 from the germline V gene are MGHRA and YSYEKL. Unmatched junction bases numbered 17, after V lost 4 bases and J lost 3 bases. The CDR3 is 20 residues long.

This clone was detected once. The chain links TRBV5-1 to TRBJ2-7; TRBD2 aligns across 12 bases. Germline CDR1 and CDR2: SGHRS and YFSETQ. The junction had 7 bases not matched to a gene; V was cut back by 6 bases and J by 3 bases. The length of the CDR3 is 15 residues. This CDR3 reads CASTSLAGGDYEQYF. CDR3 sequence (DNA): TGCGCCAGCACCTCTCTAGCGGGAGGGGACTACGAGCAGTACTTC.

The chain is built from TRBV19 and TRBJ2-1; 11 nucleotides agree with TRBD2. J gave up 7 bases and V 7 bases, and 6 bases lay outside the gene matches. The germline V gene encodes CDR1 LNHDA and CDR2 SQIVND (reference sequence). The length of the CDR3 is 14 residues. CDR3 in amino acids: CASMKLAGDNEQFF. The CDR3 bases are TGTGCCAGTATGAAACTAGCGGGGGATAATGAGCAGTTCTTC.

The rearrangement uses TRBV11-2 and TRBJ1-1; TRBD1 might be the D (6 bases). Germline V lookup: CDR1 SGHAT, CDR2 FQNNGV. The CDR3 contains 15 residues. V lost 2 bases, J lost 4 bases, and 14 bases lay in between. The CDR3 nucleotides read TGTGCCAGCAGCTTACCGGGCAGGGGTCGCACTGAAGCTTTCTTT. This encodes CASSLPGRGRTEAFF.

The V call is TRBV5-6, the J call TRBJ1-2; the D gene is possibly TRBD1 (5 bases). Trimming stripped 4 bases from V and 4 bases from J, with 17 bases between. Germline V lookup: CDR1 SGHDT, CDR2 YYEEEE. This CDR3 contains 15 residues. The CDR3 sequence: CASSPDRMKSYGYTF. CDR3 DNA: TGTGCCAGCAGCCCCGACAGAATGAAGTCCTATGGCTACACCTTC. The full variable domain, completed using reference TRBV5-6 and TRBJ1-2, is DAGVTQSPTHLIKTRGQQVTLRCSPKSGHDTVSWYQQALGQGPQFIFQYYEEEERQRGNFPDRFSGHQFPNYSSELNVNALLLGDSALYLCASSPDRMKSYGYTFGSGTRLTVV.

The chain combines TRBV5-6 with TRBJ1-1, with unresolved D. Trimming left V 4 bases short and J 8 bases short, with 9 bases between. CDR1 and CDR2 from the germline V gene are SGHDT and YYEEEE. The CDR3 is 11 amino acids. The CDR3 DNA reads TGTGCCAGCAGCCGTACCGGGGAAGCTTTCTTT. Amino acids: CASSRTGEAFF.

This chain joins TRBV4-1 and TRBJ1-2; possible D gene TRBD1, 6 bases. V was clipped by 3 bases and J by 8 bases, with 19 bases between them. This CDR3 contains 15 residues. Germline assignment: CDR1 MGHRA and CDR2 YSYEKL. In nucleotides, the CDR3 is TGCGCCAGCAGCCAGGGGTCCGGGGGGGCGGGAGGCTACACCTTC. Translating gives CASSQGSGGAGGYTF.

The chain recombines TRBV6-6 with TRBJ2-3; 10 bases fit TRBD1. The CDR3 runs 15 residues. V shed 6 bases and J 3 bases; nucleotides not matched to a gene: 6. Germline V gene data show CDR1 as MNHNY and CDR2 as SVGAGI (reference sequence). In DNA form, the CDR3 reads TGTGCCAGCAGGACTCGGGACAGGGGAACAGATACGCAGTATTTT. Translation: CASRTRDRGTDTQYF.

This chain joins TRBV5-1 and TRBJ2-3, with TRBD2 matching over 11 bases. The CDR3 length is 15 residues. Trimming removed 4 bases from V and 2 bases from J; junction bases left unmatched: 3. Looked up from germline, CDR1 is SGHRS and CDR2 is YFSETQ. CDR3 in DNA: TGCGCCAGCAGCCGTAGCGGGAGGGACACAGATACGCAGTATTTT. Amino acid sequence: CASSRSGRDTDTQYF.

The genes are TRBV6-5 and TRBJ1-1; D remains unclear. CDR3 length equals 13 residues. The germline V gene encodes CDR1 MNHEY and CDR2 SVGAGI. V gave up 6 bases and J gave up 1 base, with 9 bases separating them. CDR3 in amino acids: CASSRYKNTEAFF. The CDR3 DNA sequence: TGTGCCAGCAGCAGATACAAGAACACTGAAGCTTTCTTT.

Here the CDR3 DNA reads TGCGCCAGCAGCTTGCTAACGGCAGACATCGCCTTTAATGAAAAACTGTTTTTT. Translating gives CASSLLTADIAFNEKLFF. The V gene is TRBV5-1, the J gene TRBJ1-4; D not resolved. There are 18 residues in the CDR3. Germline V gene lookup returns CDR1 SGHRS and CDR2 YFSETQ. Trimming removed 1 base from V and 4 bases from J, with 20 bases in between.